The clone carrying this T cell receptor beta chain was found many times. The antigen is not known. The data were taken from a study of CD8 T cells in ankylosing spondylitis. A quantitative 5'-RACE method, one with molecular barcodes, was used to make TCR beta libraries. TCRdb independently ran MiXCR on the 5' RACE reads; one entry per CDR3 protein. The sample shows around 490,000 distinct CDR3 sequences, approximately 5% of them seen only once. Study outcomes and limitations: Reportedly, matched ankylosing spondylitis synovial fluid was significantly enriched for disease-linked clones. Both synovial fluid and blood in reactive arthritis had previously been reported to carry some motif variants. What appeared characteristic of ankylosing spondylitis blood was a TCR beta motif of several highly homologous variants.

The clonotype was recovered from a male donor with ankylosing spondylitis. The sequenced sample was blood, either unsorted or a sorted T cell fraction (not recorded which).

The CDR3 sequence: CSAIGGTYAGQYF. CDR3 nucleotides: TGCAGTGCCATAGGGGGGACGTACGCGGGGCAGTACTTC. The V and J genes are TRBV20-1 and TRBJ2-7; D possibly matches TRBD1 or TRBD2 (6 bases each). Trimming pared 6 bases from V and 9 bases from J, leaving 21 bases between. Germline CDR1 is DFQATT and CDR2 is SNEGSKA (reference sequence). The CDR3 has 13 residues.